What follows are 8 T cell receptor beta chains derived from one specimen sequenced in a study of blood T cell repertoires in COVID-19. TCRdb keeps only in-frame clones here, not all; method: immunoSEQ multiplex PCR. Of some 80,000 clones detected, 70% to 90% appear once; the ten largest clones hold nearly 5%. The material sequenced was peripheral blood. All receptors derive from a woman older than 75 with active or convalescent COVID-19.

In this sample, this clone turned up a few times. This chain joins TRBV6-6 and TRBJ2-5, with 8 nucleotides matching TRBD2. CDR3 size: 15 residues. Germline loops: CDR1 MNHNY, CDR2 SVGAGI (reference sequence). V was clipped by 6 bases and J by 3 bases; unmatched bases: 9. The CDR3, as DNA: TGTGCCAGCAGGAGGCCGGGGGGGCGGGAAGAGACCCAGTACTTC. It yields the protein CASRRPGGREETQYF.

The chain's CDR3 is CASSPYSSGGRSYEQYF. CDR3 nucleotides: TGTGCCAGCAGCCCCTACTCTAGCGGGGGGCGCTCCTACGAGCAGTACTTC. The V and J genes are TRBV27 and TRBJ2-7, with TRBD2 matching 11 bases. V dropped 6 bases and J dropped 0; count of bases not matched to a gene: 10. Germline CDR1 is MNHEY and CDR2 is SMNVEV (reference sequence). The CDR3 is made up of 17 amino acids.

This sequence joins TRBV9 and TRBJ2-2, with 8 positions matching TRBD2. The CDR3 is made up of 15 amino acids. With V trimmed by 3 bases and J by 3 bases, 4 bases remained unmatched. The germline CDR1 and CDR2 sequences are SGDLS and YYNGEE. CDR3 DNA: TGTGCCAGCAGCGCCCGAGCGGGAGACACCGGGGAGCTGTTTTTT. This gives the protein CASSARAGDTGELFF.

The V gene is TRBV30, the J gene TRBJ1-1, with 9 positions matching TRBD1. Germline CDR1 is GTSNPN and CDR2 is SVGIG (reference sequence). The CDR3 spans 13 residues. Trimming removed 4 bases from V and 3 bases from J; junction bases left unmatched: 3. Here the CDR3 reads CAWTRQGDTEAFF. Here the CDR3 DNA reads TGTGCCTGGACCCGACAGGGGGACACTGAAGCTTTCTTT.

The CDR3 loop reads CASSLLDRAVNGYTF. CDR3 coding DNA: TGTGCCAGCAGCTTACTGGACAGGGCTGTGAATGGCTACACCTTC. The chain couples TRBV7-9 to TRBJ1-2; 8 bases are shared with TRBD1. CDR1 and CDR2 from the germline V gene are SEHNR and FQNEAQ (reference sequence). The CDR3 extends over 15 amino acids. J gave up 6 bases and V 2 bases, and 8 bases lay outside the gene matches.

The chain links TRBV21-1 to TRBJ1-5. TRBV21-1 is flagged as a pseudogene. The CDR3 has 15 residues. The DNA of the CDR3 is TGTGCCAGCAGCAACCCGATTCTAGGAACCCAGCCCCAGCATTTT. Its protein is CASSNPILGTQPQHF.

The CDR3 nucleotides read TGTGCCTGGAGCGCCGACGGGGGAAACACCATATATTTT. This encodes CAWSADGGNTIYF. The chain is built from TRBV30 and TRBJ1-3; D uncertain. Germline CDR1 reads GTSNPN; CDR2 reads SVGIG (reference sequence). V shed 3 bases and J shed 4 bases, with 10 bases lying between them. CDR3 length equals 13 residues.

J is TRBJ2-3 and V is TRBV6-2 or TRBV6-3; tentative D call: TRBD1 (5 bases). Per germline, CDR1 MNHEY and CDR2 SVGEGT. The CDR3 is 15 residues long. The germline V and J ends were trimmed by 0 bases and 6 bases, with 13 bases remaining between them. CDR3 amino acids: CASSYSFSQGDTQYF. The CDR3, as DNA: TGTGCCAGCAGTTACTCGTTCAGTCAGGGCGATACGCAGTATTTT.